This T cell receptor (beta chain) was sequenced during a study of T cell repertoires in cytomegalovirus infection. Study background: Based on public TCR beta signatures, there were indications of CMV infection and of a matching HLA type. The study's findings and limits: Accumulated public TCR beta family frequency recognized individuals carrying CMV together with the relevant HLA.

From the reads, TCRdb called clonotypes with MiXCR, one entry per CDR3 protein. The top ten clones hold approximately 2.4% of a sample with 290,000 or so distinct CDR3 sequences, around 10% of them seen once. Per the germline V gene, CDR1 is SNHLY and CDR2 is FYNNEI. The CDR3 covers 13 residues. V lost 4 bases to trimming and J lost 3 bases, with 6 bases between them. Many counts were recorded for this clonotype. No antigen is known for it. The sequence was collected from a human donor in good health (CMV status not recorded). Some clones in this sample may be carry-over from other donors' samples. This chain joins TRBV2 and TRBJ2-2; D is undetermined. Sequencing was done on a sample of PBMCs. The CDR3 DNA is TGTGCCAGCAGTGCAGAGTACACCGGGGAGCTGTTTTTT. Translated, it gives CASSAEYTGELFF.